The source of this T cell receptor (beta chain) is a study of blood T cell repertoires in COVID-19. The V gene lost 7 bases and the J gene lost 7 bases, with 22 bases spanning the gap. This CDR3 has 15 amino acids. Germline CDR1 is MDHEN and CDR2 is SYDVKM. Measured with immunoSEQ multiplex PCR; TCRdb has only the in-frame clones, and not every one. The sample shows approximately 120,000 clones, around 80% of them seen only once. The specimen was peripheral blood. The clonotype was recovered from a human donor in a cohort sampled during active or convalescent COVID-19. The rearrangement links TRBV28 to TRBJ1-2; the D gene is possibly TRBD1 (5 bases). CDR3 residues: CASKPPRGVLSGYTF. The CDR3 coding sequence is TGTGCCAGCAAACCACCCCGGGGGGTACTGAGTGGCTACACCTTC.